This is a list of T cell receptor beta chains from one sample in a study of beta chain features in type 1 diabetes. Produced via immunoSEQ multiplex PCR; TCRdb's table is partial and in-frame only. The sample includes 35,000 to 50,000 clones, 50% seen only once; the top ten take more than 0.2%. Sequencing was performed on stem cell memory CD4+ T cells from blood. The receptor set was obtained from a woman in her twenties or thirties in good health. The CDR3 runs from the conserved cysteine through the conserved F or W. A D gene is named only where the DNA matches it firmly. The size of a clone is reported for some rows only, either as once, few or many, or as a class for expanded clones.

len: 15
abundance: few
d_gene: .
j_gene: TRBJ2-3
v_gene: TRBV6-6
CDR3nt: TGTGCCAGCAGTTACTCTGGTAGTAGCACAGATACGCAGTATTTT
CDR3aa: CASSYSGSSTDTQYF

len: 15
abundance: .
d_gene: TRBD1
j_gene: TRBJ2-7
v_gene: TRBV18
CDR3nt: TGTGCCAGCTCACCGCTGGGACAGTTAAGGGGGGAGCAGTACTTC
CDR3aa: CASSPLGQLRGEQYF

len: 16
abundance: few
d_gene: TRBD1
j_gene: TRBJ2-2
v_gene: TRBV2
CDR3nt: TGTGCCAGCAGTTTAACCGGGACAGAGAACACCGGGGAGCTGTTTTTT
CDR3aa: CASSLTGTENTGELFF

len: 14
abundance: .
d_gene: .
j_gene: TRBJ1-1
v_gene: TRBV15
CDR3nt: TGTGCCACCAGCAGGGACAACCGAGTCACTGAAGCTTTCTTT
CDR3aa: CATSRDNRVTEAFF

len: 19
abundance: few
d_gene: TRBD2
j_gene: TRBJ2-3
v_gene: TRBV28
CDR3nt: TGTGCCAGCAGATGGACTAGCGGGAGGTCTTCGGGTGGCACAGATACGCAGTATTTT
CDR3aa: CASRWTSGRSSGGTDTQYF

len: 19
abundance: .
d_gene: TRBD2
j_gene: TRBJ2-1
v_gene: TRBV5-4
CDR3nt: TGTGCCAGCAGCTTGGTCGGGGTTTATAGCGGGAATTTGGGGAATGAGCAGTTCTTC
CDR3aa: CASSLVGVYSGNLGNEQFF

len: 14
abundance: few
d_gene: .
j_gene: TRBJ2-7
v_gene: TRBV18
CDR3nt: TGTGCCAGCTCAGCGGGACAGCAAACCTACGAGCAGTACTTC
CDR3aa: CASSAGQQTYEQYF

len: 12
abundance: .
d_gene: .
j_gene: TRBJ2-7
v_gene: TRBV7-2
CDR3nt: TGTGCCAGCAGCTTACAAGCGGTCGAGCAGTACTTC
CDR3aa: CASSLQAVEQYF

len: 17
abundance: .
d_gene: .
j_gene: TRBJ1-1
v_gene: TRBV4-3
CDR3nt: TGCGCCAGCAGCCAAGAGAAAGGGGTAGGGATGAACACTGAAGCTTTCTTT
CDR3aa: CASSQEKGVGMNTEAFF

len: 15
abundance: .
d_gene: .
j_gene: TRBJ1-5
v_gene: TRBV6-5
CDR3nt: TGTGCCAGCAGTTACTCGTCTGGACAGAATCAGCCCCAGCATTTT
CDR3aa: CASSYSSGQNQPQHF

len: 13
abundance: .
d_gene: .
j_gene: TRBJ2-2
v_gene: TRBV6-5
CDR3nt: TGTGCCAGCAGCCAAACAGGTGGCGGGGAGCTGTTTTTT
CDR3aa: CASSQTGGGELFF

len: 13
abundance: .
d_gene: .
j_gene: TRBJ2-1
v_gene: TRBV30
CDR3nt: TGTGCCTGGAGTAAACTAGGTCTGAATGAGCAGTTCTTC
CDR3aa: CAWSKLGLNEQFF

len: 16
abundance: few
d_gene: TRBD1
j_gene: TRBJ1-1
v_gene: TRBV18
CDR3nt: TGTGCCAGCTCACCAGCTACAGGGGGCCTCAACACTGAAGCTTTCTTT
CDR3aa: CASSPATGGLNTEAFF

len: 11
abundance: .
d_gene: .
j_gene: TRBJ2-1
v_gene: TRBV29-1
CDR3nt: TGCAGCGTACTATCTTACAATGAGCAGTTCTTC
CDR3aa: CSVLSYNEQFF

len: 13
abundance: few
d_gene: .
j_gene: TRBJ2-3
v_gene: TRBV11-2
CDR3nt: TGTGCCAGCAGCTTTTACGGGACAGATACGCAGTATTTT
CDR3aa: CASSFYGTDTQYF

len: 14
abundance: .
d_gene: TRBD1
j_gene: TRBJ1-4
v_gene: TRBV15
CDR3nt: TGTGCCACCAGCAGAGGACAGGGTCAGGAAAAACTGTTTTTT
CDR3aa: CATSRGQGQEKLFF

len: 18
abundance: few
d_gene: TRBD2
j_gene: TRBJ2-3
v_gene: TRBV18
CDR3nt: TGTGCCAGCTCACCAAGGCTAGCGGGAGGGCCGACCACAGATACGCAGTATTTT
CDR3aa: CASSPRLAGGPTTDTQYF

len: 13
abundance: .
d_gene: TRBD2
j_gene: TRBJ2-1
v_gene: TRBV7-9
CDR3nt: TGTGCCAGCAGCTTAGCAGCGGGAGCTGAGCAGTTCTTC
CDR3aa: CASSLAAGAEQFF

len: 15
abundance: .
d_gene: .
j_gene: TRBJ1-5
v_gene: TRBV7-9
CDR3nt: TGTGCCAGCAGCCCCCAGGGTGTGAGCAATCAGCCCCAGCATTTT
CDR3aa: CASSPQGVSNQPQHF

len: 14
abundance: few
d_gene: .
j_gene: TRBJ2-3
v_gene: TRBV27
CDR3nt: TGTGCCACCCGATCGGGAGTCCCCATGGATACGCAGTATTTT
CDR3aa: CATRSGVPMDTQYF

len: 14
abundance: .
d_gene: TRBD2
j_gene: TRBJ2-7
v_gene: TRBV11-2
CDR3nt: TGTGCCAGCAGCTTAGTAGGGACTACCGTAACTCCGTACTTC
CDR3aa: CASSLVGTTVTPYF

len: 16
abundance: .
d_gene: TRBD2
j_gene: TRBJ2-7
v_gene: TRBV9
CDR3nt: TGTGCCAGCAGCGCATCGAAGGCGGGAGAGGGCCACGAGCAGTACTTC
CDR3aa: CASSASKAGEGHEQYF

len: 16
abundance: .
d_gene: TRBD1
j_gene: TRBJ1-5
v_gene: TRBV15
CDR3nt: TGTGCCACCAGCAAGAGACAGGGGTACCGCAATCAGCCCCAGCATTTT
CDR3aa: CATSKRQGYRNQPQHF

len: 12
abundance: .
d_gene: TRBD1
j_gene: TRBJ2-4
v_gene: TRBV6-5
CDR3nt: TGTGCCAGCAGTTACCTAGGGGGCCGGTTCTACTTC
CDR3aa: CASSYLGGRFYF

len: 16
abundance: few
d_gene: TRBD1
j_gene: TRBJ2-2
v_gene: TRBV10-3
CDR3nt: TGTGCCATCAGTGAGTCTGGGACAGGGGCCAAGAGGGAGCTGTTTTTT
CDR3aa: CAISESGTGAKRELFF

len: 15
abundance: few
d_gene: TRBD1
j_gene: TRBJ2-4
v_gene: TRBV25-1
CDR3nt: TGTGCCAGCAGTGACGGACAGGGGGTTATCGACATTCAGTACTTC
CDR3aa: CASSDGQGVIDIQYF

len: 15
abundance: .
d_gene: TRBD1
j_gene: TRBJ1-4
v_gene: TRBV4-3
CDR3nt: TGCGCCAGCAGCCCAAGCAACAGGGGGCGGGAAAAACTGTTTTTT
CDR3aa: CASSPSNRGREKLFF

len: 16
abundance: .
d_gene: TRBD2
j_gene: TRBJ2-3
v_gene: TRBV6-6
CDR3nt: TGTGCCAGCAGTTACCCGACTAGCGGCCCCACAGATACGCAGTATTTT
CDR3aa: CASSYPTSGPTDTQYF

len: 15
abundance: .
d_gene: TRBD1
j_gene: TRBJ2-7
v_gene: TRBV6-6
CDR3nt: TGTGCCAGCAGTGCCGGGACAGGGAGCTCCTACGAGCAGTACTTC
CDR3aa: CASSAGTGSSYEQYF

len: 14
abundance: few
d_gene: .
j_gene: TRBJ2-3
v_gene: TRBV6-1
CDR3nt: TGTGCCAGCAGTGAACCGGGGGGCACAGATACGCAGTATTTT
CDR3aa: CASSEPGGTDTQYF

len: 15
abundance: .
d_gene: TRBD1
j_gene: TRBJ1-1
v_gene: TRBV18
CDR3nt: TGTGCCAGCTCACCACGGCAACAGGGGGGCACTGAAGCTTTCTTT
CDR3aa: CASSPRQQGGTEAFF

len: 14
abundance: .
d_gene: .
j_gene: TRBJ2-5
v_gene: TRBV7-2
CDR3nt: TGTGCCAGCAGCCCTGGCGGGTCTTCCCCGCCCCAGTACTTC
CDR3aa: CASSPGGSSPPQYF

len: 15
abundance: .
d_gene: TRBD2
j_gene: TRBJ2-5
v_gene: TRBV18
CDR3nt: TGTGCCAGCTCACCCCAGCGGGAGGATCGGGGGACCCAGTACTTC
CDR3aa: CASSPQREDRGTQYF

len: 14
abundance: .
d_gene: TRBD2
j_gene: TRBJ2-1
v_gene: TRBV7-9
CDR3nt: TGTGCCAGCAGCTTCTCCGGGACTAGCGGTGAGCAGTTCTTC
CDR3aa: CASSFSGTSGEQFF

len: 14
abundance: .
d_gene: .
j_gene: TRBJ2-5
v_gene: TRBV7-3
CDR3nt: TGTGCCAGCAGCCACTGGACGGGGCAAGAGACCCAGTACTTC
CDR3aa: CASSHWTGQETQYF

len: 16
abundance: once
d_gene: TRBD1
j_gene: TRBJ2-3
v_gene: TRBV2
CDR3nt: TGTGCCAGCAGCGAAAGACAGGGGGCGCGCACAGATACGCAGTATTTT
CDR3aa: CASSERQGARTDTQYF

len: 16
abundance: few
d_gene: TRBD2
j_gene: TRBJ2-2
v_gene: TRBV28
CDR3nt: TGTGCCAGCAGTTTATGGGCGGGAGCTAACACCGGGGAGCTGTTTTTT
CDR3aa: CASSLWAGANTGELFF

len: 14
abundance: few
d_gene: .
j_gene: TRBJ1-4
v_gene: TRBV7-9
CDR3nt: TGTGCCAGCAGCTTAGGAAGTCTAGTTGAAAAACTGTTTTTT
CDR3aa: CASSLGSLVEKLFF

len: 13
abundance: .
d_gene: .
j_gene: TRBJ1-1
v_gene: TRBV29-1
CDR3nt: TGCAGCGTTGAGGCGGTTCTGGGCACTGAAGCTTTCTTT
CDR3aa: CSVEAVLGTEAFF

len: 12
abundance: .
d_gene: .
j_gene: TRBJ2-1
v_gene: TRBV7-8
CDR3nt: TGTGCCAGCAGCTTCCGCAGTGGAGCAGCAATCTTC
CDR3aa: CASSFRSGAAIF

len: 15
abundance: .
d_gene: TRBD1
j_gene: TRBJ1-2
v_gene: TRBV30
CDR3nt: TGTGCCTGGAGTGAGCGGGACAGGGGGCTCTATGGCTACACCTTC
CDR3aa: CAWSERDRGLYGYTF

len: 14
abundance: once
d_gene: TRBD1
j_gene: TRBJ1-2
v_gene: TRBV4-3
CDR3nt: TGCGCCAGCAGCCAAGAACAGGGGTCCTATGGCTACACCTTC
CDR3aa: CASSQEQGSYGYTF

len: 15
abundance: few
d_gene: TRBD2
j_gene: TRBJ2-5
v_gene: TRBV2
CDR3nt: TGTGCCAGCAACCCTAGGGGACTAGCAGACCCGACCCAGTACTTC
CDR3aa: CASNPRGLADPTQYF

len: 14
abundance: .
d_gene: .
j_gene: TRBJ2-2
v_gene: TRBV5-1
CDR3nt: TGCGCCAGCAGCTTGGTAGGGGGAACCGGGGAGCTGTTTTTT
CDR3aa: CASSLVGGTGELFF

len: 15
abundance: .
d_gene: TRBD1
j_gene: TRBJ2-7
v_gene: TRBV2
CDR3nt: TGTGCCAGCAAGGGGGGACAGGGGACCTCCTACGAGCAGTACTTC
CDR3aa: CASKGGQGTSYEQYF

len: 16
abundance: .
d_gene: .
j_gene: TRBJ2-1
v_gene: TRBV4-3
CDR3nt: TGCGCCAGCAGCCAAGATCTAGCGAGCTCCTACAATGAGCAGTTCTTC
CDR3aa: CASSQDLASSYNEQFF

len: 16
abundance: few
d_gene: TRBD2
j_gene: TRBJ2-3
v_gene: TRBV7-9
CDR3nt: TGTGCCAGCAGCTCGGGACTAGCGGGACGCACAGATACGCAGTATTTT
CDR3aa: CASSSGLAGRTDTQYF

len: 13
abundance: once
d_gene: .
j_gene: TRBJ1-6
v_gene: TRBV7-3
CDR3nt: TGTGCCAGCAGCTTAACGGGGAGTTCACCCCTCCACTTT
CDR3aa: CASSLTGSSPLHF

len: 19
abundance: .
d_gene: TRBD2
j_gene: TRBJ2-2
v_gene: TRBV13
CDR3nt: TGTGCCAGCAGCCGGAAAGGGGTCTGGACTAGCCCGGGTCGAGGGGAGCTGTTTTTT
CDR3aa: CASSRKGVWTSPGRGELFF

len: 16
abundance: .
d_gene: .
j_gene: TRBJ2-3
v_gene: TRBV28
CDR3nt: TGTGCCAGCAGTTTACCCCAGGCGGGTCTCACAGATACGCAGTATTTT
CDR3aa: CASSLPQAGLTDTQYF

len: 15
abundance: .
d_gene: TRBD1
j_gene: TRBJ1-5
v_gene: TRBV4-3
CDR3nt: TGCGCCAGCAGCCAAACTCCAGGGGGGAATCAGCCCCAGCATTTT
CDR3aa: CASSQTPGGNQPQHF

len: 16
abundance: .
d_gene: TRBD1
j_gene: TRBJ1-5
v_gene: TRBV2
CDR3nt: TGTGCCAGCACGGGACAGGGGGCATCGGTGAATCAGCCCCAGCATTTT
CDR3aa: CASTGQGASVNQPQHF

len: 16
abundance: few
d_gene: TRBD2
j_gene: TRBJ2-1
v_gene: TRBV7-3
CDR3nt: TGTGCCAGCTCTTCCTTAGCGGGTAGCTCCTACAATGAGCAGTTCTTC
CDR3aa: CASSSLAGSSYNEQFF

len: 17
abundance: .
d_gene: .
j_gene: TRBJ1-5
v_gene: TRBV19
CDR3nt: TGTGCCAGTAGTAAGACAGCACATACAACTTCCAATCAGCCCCAGCATTTT
CDR3aa: CASSKTAHTTSNQPQHF

len: 16
abundance: .
d_gene: TRBD2
j_gene: TRBJ2-3
v_gene: TRBV5-4
CDR3nt: TGTGCCAGCAGCCCCGGACTAGCGGGAGTGTCAGATACGCAGTATTTT
CDR3aa: CASSPGLAGVSDTQYF